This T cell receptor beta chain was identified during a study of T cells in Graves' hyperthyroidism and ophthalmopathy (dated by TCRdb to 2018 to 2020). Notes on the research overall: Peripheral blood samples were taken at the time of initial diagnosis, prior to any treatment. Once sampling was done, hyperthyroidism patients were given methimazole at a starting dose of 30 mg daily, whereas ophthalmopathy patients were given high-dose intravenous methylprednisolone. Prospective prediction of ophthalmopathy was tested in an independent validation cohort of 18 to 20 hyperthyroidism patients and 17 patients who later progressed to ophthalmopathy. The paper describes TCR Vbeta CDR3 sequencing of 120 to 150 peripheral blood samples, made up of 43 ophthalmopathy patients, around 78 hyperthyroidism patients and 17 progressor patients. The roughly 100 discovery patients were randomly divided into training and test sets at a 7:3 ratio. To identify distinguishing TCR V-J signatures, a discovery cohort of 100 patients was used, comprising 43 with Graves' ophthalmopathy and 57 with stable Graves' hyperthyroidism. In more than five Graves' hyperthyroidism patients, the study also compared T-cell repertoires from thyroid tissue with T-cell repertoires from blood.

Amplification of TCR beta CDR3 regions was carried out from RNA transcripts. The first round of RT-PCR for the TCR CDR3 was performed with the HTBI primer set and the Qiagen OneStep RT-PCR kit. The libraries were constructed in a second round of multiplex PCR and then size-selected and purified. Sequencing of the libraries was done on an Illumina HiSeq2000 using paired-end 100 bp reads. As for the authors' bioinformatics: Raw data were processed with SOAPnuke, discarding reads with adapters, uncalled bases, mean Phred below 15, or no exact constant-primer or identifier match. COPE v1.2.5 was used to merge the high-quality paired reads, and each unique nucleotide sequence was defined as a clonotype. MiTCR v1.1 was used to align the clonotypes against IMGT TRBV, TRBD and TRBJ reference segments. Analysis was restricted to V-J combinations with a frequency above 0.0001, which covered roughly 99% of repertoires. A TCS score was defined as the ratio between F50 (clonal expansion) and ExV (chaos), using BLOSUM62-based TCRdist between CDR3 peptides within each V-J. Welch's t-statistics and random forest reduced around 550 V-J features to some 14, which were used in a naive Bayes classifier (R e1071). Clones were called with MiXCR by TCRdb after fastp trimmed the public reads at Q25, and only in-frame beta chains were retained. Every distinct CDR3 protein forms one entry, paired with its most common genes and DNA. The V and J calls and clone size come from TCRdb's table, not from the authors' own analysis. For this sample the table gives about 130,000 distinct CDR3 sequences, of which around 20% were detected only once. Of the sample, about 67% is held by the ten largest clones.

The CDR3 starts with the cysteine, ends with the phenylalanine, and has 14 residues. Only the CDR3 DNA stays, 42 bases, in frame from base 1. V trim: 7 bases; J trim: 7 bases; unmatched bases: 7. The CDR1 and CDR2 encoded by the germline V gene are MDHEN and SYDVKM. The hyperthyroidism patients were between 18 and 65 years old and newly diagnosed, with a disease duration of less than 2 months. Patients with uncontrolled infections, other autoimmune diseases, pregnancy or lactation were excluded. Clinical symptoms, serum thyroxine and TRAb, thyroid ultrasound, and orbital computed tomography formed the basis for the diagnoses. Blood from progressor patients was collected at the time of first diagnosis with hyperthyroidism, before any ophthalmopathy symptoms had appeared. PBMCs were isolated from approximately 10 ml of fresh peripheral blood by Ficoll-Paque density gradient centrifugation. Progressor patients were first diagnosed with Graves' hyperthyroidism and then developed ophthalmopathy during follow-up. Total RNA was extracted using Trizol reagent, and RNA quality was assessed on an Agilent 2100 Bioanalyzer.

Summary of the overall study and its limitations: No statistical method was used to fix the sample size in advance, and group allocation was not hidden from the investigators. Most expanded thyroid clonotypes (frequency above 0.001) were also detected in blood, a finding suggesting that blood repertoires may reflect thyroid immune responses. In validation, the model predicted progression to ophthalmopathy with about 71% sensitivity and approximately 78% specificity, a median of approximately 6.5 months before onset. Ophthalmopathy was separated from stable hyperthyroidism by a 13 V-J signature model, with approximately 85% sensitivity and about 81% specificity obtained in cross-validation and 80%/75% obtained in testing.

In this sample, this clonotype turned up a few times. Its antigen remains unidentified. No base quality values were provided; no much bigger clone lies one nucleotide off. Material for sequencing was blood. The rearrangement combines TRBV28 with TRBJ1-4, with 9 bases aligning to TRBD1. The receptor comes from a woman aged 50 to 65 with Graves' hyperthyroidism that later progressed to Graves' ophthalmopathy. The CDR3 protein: CASKKKQGAEKLFF. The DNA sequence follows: TGTGCCAGCAAAAAAAAACAGGGGGCTGAAAAACTGTTTTTT.